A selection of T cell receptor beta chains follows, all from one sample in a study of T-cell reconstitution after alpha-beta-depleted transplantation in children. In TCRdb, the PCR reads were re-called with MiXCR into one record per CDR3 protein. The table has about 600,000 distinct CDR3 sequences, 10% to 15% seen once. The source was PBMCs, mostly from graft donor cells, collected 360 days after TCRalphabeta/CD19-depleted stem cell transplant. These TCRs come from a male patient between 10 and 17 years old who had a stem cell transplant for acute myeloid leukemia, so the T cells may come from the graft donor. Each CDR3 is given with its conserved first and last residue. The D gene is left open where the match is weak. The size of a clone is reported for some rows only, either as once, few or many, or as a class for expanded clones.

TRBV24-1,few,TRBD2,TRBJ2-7,TGTGCCACCAGTGACCTACCAAAGGGATCTAGCGGACCCCACGAGCAGTACTTC,CATSDLPKGSSGPHEQYF
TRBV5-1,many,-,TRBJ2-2,TGCGCCAGCAGCTTGGGCGACCCGAACACCGGGGAGCTGTTTTTT,CASSLGDPNTGELFF
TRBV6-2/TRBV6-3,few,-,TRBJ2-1,TGTGCCAGCAGTTACGTGGCTAGCCGGCACAATGAGCAGTTCTTC,CASSYVASRHNEQFF
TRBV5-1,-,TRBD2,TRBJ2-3,TGCGCCAGCAGCACCGGGAGGGGCACAGATACGCAGTATTTT,CASSTGRGTDTQYF
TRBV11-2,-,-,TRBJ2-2,TGTGCCAGCAGCTTAGCGGGGATGGGGACCGGGGAGCTGTTTTTT,CASSLAGMGTGELFF
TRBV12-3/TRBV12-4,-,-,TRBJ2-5,TGTGCCAGCACCCTCGGAGGGTGGGGTGAGACCCAGTACTTC,CASTLGGWGETQYF
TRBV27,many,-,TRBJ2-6,TGTGCCAGCAGCACGTGGGAGGAGTGGGTAAGCTCTGGGGCCAACGTCCTGACTTTC,CASSTWEEWVSSGANVLTF
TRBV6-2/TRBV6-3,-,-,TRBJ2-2,TGTGCCAGCAACCTAAACCCCCAACCCCTGGGGGCACCAAACACCGGGGAGCTGTTTTTT,CASNLNPQPLGAPNTGELFF
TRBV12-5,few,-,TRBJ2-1,TGTGCTAGTGGATTCGACAAGGAGCAGTTCTTC,CASGFDKEQFF
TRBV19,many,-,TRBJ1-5,TGTGCCAGTAGTATACATCCCCCAGGGGAGAACAATCAGCCCCAGCATTTT,CASSIHPPGENNQPQHF
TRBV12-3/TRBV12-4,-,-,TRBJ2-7,TGTGCCAGCAGTTTGAGGGAGCCAACCTACGAGCAGTACTTC,CASSLREPTYEQYF
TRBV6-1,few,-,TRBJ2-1,TGTGCCAGCACCGAACTTATATGGGACAATGAGCAGTTCTTC,CASTELIWDNEQFF
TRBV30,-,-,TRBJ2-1,TGTGCCTGGAGTGTACTCGAGGCGAGGGCCCCCTACAATGAGCAGTTCTTC,CAWSVLEARAPYNEQFF
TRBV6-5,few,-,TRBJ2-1,TGTGCCAGCAGTTATGGGAGGACCGGAGGGAGCTCCTACAATGAGCAGTTCTTC,CASSYGRTGGSSYNEQFF
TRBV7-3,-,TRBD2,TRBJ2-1,TGTGCCAGCAGCTTAACTCCTCCGGGACTAGTGGGATTTGAGCAGTTCTTC,CASSLTPPGLVGFEQFF
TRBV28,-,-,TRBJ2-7,TGTGCCAGCAGTTTATCGGGAGCTCGCCTCTACGAGCAGTACTTC,CASSLSGARLYEQYF
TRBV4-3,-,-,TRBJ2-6,TGCGCCAGCAGCCAAGATGGGGCGGCTGGGGCCAACGTCCTGACTTTC,CASSQDGAAGANVLTF
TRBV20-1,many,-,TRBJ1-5,TGCAGTGCTTACCTATTGGGTGGGAATCAGCCCCAGCATTTT,CSAYLLGGNQPQHF
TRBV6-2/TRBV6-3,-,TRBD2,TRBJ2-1,TGTGCCAGCAGTTACTCGATAGTAGCGGGAAGCGATGAGCAGTTCTTC,CASSYSIVAGSDEQFF
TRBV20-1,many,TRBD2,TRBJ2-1,TGCAGTGCTAGAGATGTGGGTAGCGGGAGGTGGGGGGTGCTGGCCTACAATGAGCAGTTCTTC,CSARDVGSGRWGVLAYNEQFF
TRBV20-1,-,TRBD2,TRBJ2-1,TGCTGCGTCACGCGACTAGCGGGAGGGCCAGGGTCCTACAATGAGCAGTTCTTC,CCVTRLAGGPGSYNEQFF
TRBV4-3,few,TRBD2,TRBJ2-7,TGCGCCAGCAGCCAAGATCTACTAGCGGCGGTCTACGAGCAGTACTTC,CASSQDLLAAVYEQYF
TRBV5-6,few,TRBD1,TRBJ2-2,TGTGCCAGCAGCTTCAGGACAGGCAGGTGGAACACCGGGGAGCTGTTTTTT,CASSFRTGRWNTGELFF
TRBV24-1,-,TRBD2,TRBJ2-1,TGTGCCACCAGTGACAGGACTAGCGGGAGGAACAATGAGCAGTTCTTC,CATSDRTSGRNNEQFF
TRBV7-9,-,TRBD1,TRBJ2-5,TGTGCCAGCAGCTTTAGGACAGGCCCGCCGGAGACCCAGTACTTC,CASSFRTGPPETQYF
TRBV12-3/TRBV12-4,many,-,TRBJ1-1,TGTGCCAGCAGTTTAGGAATCTTGAACACTGAAGCTTTCTTT,CASSLGILNTEAFF
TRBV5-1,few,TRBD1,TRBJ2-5,TGCGCCAGCAGCTTGGGACAGGGGGCTTCGGAGACCCAGTACTTC,CASSLGQGASETQYF
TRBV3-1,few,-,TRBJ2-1,TGTGCCAGCAGCCCCCTTCGCGGCGGAGGGTACAATGAGCAGTTCTTC,CASSPLRGGGYNEQFF
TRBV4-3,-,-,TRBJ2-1,TGCGCCAGCAGCCAGATCCCGTCCGCGGAGCAGTTCTTC,CASSQIPSAEQFF
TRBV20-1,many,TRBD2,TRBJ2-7,TGCAGTGCTAGAGCCCCTAGTTTAGGCGGGAGAACGTACGAGCAGTACTTC,CSARAPSLGGRTYEQYF
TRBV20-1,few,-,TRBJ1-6,TGCAGTGCTCTTAACTACGCGGACTCACCCCTCCACTTT,CSALNYADSPLHF
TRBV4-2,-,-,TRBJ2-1,TGTGCCAGCAGCCAAATGAATCCTGCGGCACACAATGAGCAGTTCTTC,CASSQMNPAAHNEQFF
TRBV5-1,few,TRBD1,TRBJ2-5,TGCGCCAGCAGCCCGGACAGGGTTCGGGAGACCCAGTACTTC,CASSPDRVRETQYF
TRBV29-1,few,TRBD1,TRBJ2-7,TGCAGCGTCGCTGGACAGGAAAACTCCTACGAGCAGTACTTC,CSVAGQENSYEQYF
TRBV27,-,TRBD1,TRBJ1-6,TGTGCCAGCAGTGGACGGACAGGGTCTATAGGGAATTCACCCCTCCACTTT,CASSGRTGSIGNSPLHF
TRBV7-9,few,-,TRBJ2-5,TGTGCCAGCGCCGCGGAGGCTGAGCTGGGAGGAGAGACCCAGTACTTC,CASAAEAELGGETQYF
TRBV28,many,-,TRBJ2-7,TGTGCCAGCAGTTTTTTTAGAGTCGAGCAGTACTTC,CASSFFRVEQYF
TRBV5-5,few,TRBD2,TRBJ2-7,TGTGCCAGCAGCATTAGCGGGAGTGTCTCCTACGAGCAGTACTTC,CASSISGSVSYEQYF
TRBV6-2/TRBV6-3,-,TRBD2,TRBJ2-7,TGTGCCAGCAGTTACTCGCATTCACCTATTCGGACTAGCGGGAGGAGCGAGCAGTACTTC,CASSYSHSPIRTSGRSEQYF
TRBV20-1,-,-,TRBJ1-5,TGCAGTGCTACCCTCCCGGGGGGACTCAATCAGCCCCAGCATTTT,CSATLPGGLNQPQHF
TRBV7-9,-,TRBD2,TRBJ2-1,TGTGCCAGCAGCGCCCGACTAGCGTGGAATGAGCAGTTCTTC,CASSARLAWNEQFF
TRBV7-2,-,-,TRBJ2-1,TGTGCCAGCAGCTTAGTGAGGGGACACGAGCAGTTCTTC,CASSLVRGHEQFF
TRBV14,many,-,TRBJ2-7,TGTGCCAGCAGCCAGGATGATTACGAGCAGTACTTC,CASSQDDYEQYF
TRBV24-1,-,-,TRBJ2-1,TGTGCCACCAGTGATCCCCCGGGACTGACTTCGAGCTCCTACAATGAGCAGTTCTTC,CATSDPPGLTSSSYNEQFF
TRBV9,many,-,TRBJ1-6,TGTGCCAGCAGCGTGACAAGCGTTGATTCACCCCTCCACTTT,CASSVTSVDSPLHF
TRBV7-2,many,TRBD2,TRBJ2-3,TGTGCCAGCAGCTTAGCTCTGGCGGGAGAGAGGGCAGATACGCAGTATTTT,CASSLALAGERADTQYF
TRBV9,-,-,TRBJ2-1,TGTGCCAGCAGCCCCCGTGGGGGGTGGATCAATGAGCAGTTCTTC,CASSPRGGWINEQFF
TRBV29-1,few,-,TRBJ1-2,TGCAGCGTGGGGGGAGGGCAACCCAACTATGGCTACACCTTC,CSVGGGQPNYGYTF
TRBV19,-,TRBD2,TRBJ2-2,TGTGCCACCGACCCTAGCGGGAGGGCCGGAACCGGGGAGCTGTTTTTT,CATDPSGRAGTGELFF
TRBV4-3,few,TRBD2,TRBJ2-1,TGCGCCAGCAGCCAGTTAGCGGGAGGGCCCGGCAATGAGCAGTTCTTC,CASSQLAGGPGNEQFF
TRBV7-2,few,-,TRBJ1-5,TGTGCCAGCAGCTTACCAGGTAGTCAGCCCCAGCATTTT,CASSLPGSQPQHF